Below are 11 T cell receptor beta chains sequenced from a single sample in a study of CD8 T cells in Susac syndrome. The RNA, about 0.5 to 1 ug, was put through reverse transcription using random hexamers. One entry per CDR3 protein, called by TCRdb with MiXCR from the immunoSEQ multiplex PCR reads. The repertoire holds about 130,000 distinct CDR3 sequences, with around 95% as singletons. Material for sequencing was CD8+ T cells from PBMCs. These receptors originate from a human donor with Susac syndrome.

This clonotype appeared once. The rearrangement uses TRBV20-1 and TRBJ2-1, with D unresolved. V was pared by 0 bases and J by 7 bases, with 16 bases between. The CDR3 has 15 amino acids. Per germline, CDR1 DFQATT and CDR2 SNEGSKA (reference sequence). The CDR3: CSARDIGSGRNEQFF. CDR3 nucleotides: TGCAGTGCTAGAGATATTGGCAGTGGAAGAAATGAGCAGTTCTTC.

This clonotype was seen only once. This chain connects TRBV18 to TRBJ2-1; a weak D match, TRBD1 (5 bases). Per germline, CDR1 KGHSH and CDR2 LQKENI. CDR3 length equals 17 residues. V was pared by 3 bases and J by 2 bases, with 17 bases between. The CDR3 bases are TGTGCCAGCTCACCCGATATAGACAGTGGGGCCTACAATGAGCAGTTCTTC. This sequence encodes CASSPDIDSGAYNEQFF.

V is TRBV29-1 and J is TRBJ1-1; TRBD1 is a possible D gene (5 bases). This CDR3 region has 13 residues. Germline values: CDR1 SQVTM, CDR2 ANQGSEA. The V gene lost 4 bases and the J gene lost 3 bases, with 12 bases spanning the gap. The CDR3 nucleotides are TGCAGCGTTGCCCGGGGCTTATACACTGAAGCTTTCTTT. It translates to CSVARGLYTEAFF.

This chain connects TRBV20-1 to TRBJ1-5, with D unclear. The CDR3 runs to 13 residues. Germline V CDR1 and CDR2: DFQATT, SNEGSKA (reference sequence). V was trimmed by 5 bases and J by 5 bases, leaving 13 bases between them. The CDR3 region is CSAPGPLHQPQHF. CDR3 bases: TGCAGTGCTCCTGGGCCATTACATCAGCCCCAGCATTTT.

The J gene is TRBJ2-1, the V gene TRBV20-1; the D is unclear. CDR1 and CDR2 (germline): DFQATT, SNEGSKA (reference sequence). V lost 3 bases to trimming and J lost 9 bases, with 21 bases between them. The CDR3 is made up of 15 amino acids. The DNA for the CDR3 is TGCAGTGCTAGCAGCCAGATAGGCCCAGGCGGTGAGCAGTTCTTC. It translates to CSASSQIGPGGEQFF.

The chain has TRBV13 and TRBJ2-5; maybe TRBD2 (5 bases). The CDR3 has 16 residues. Trimming pared 4 bases from V and 3 bases from J, leaving 18 bases between. The germline CDR1 and CDR2 sequences are PRHDT and FYEKMQ (reference sequence). CDR3 bases: TGTGCCAGCAGCTCGATAGGGCGGGTAGTGGAAGAGACCCAGTACTTC. This encodes CASSSIGRVVEETQYF.

This clonotype was recorded once. This chain joins TRBV19 and TRBJ2-1, with TRBD2 matching 8 bases. CDR1 and CDR2 from the germline V gene are LNHDA and SQIVND (reference sequence). V lost 6 bases, J lost 0 bases, and 10 bases stayed unmatched. The CDR3 consists of 17 residues. CDR3 coding DNA: TGTGCCAGTAGCGGTCTAGCGGGCCCGAGCTCCTACAATGAGCAGTTCTTC. Translating it yields CASSGLAGPSSYNEQFF.

The rearrangement links TRBV2 to TRBJ2-4; D remains unclear. CDR3 length: 15 amino acids. V was cut by 3 bases and J by 2 bases, with 11 bases left in between. CDR1 and CDR2 (germline): SNHLY, FYNNEI. The CDR3 sequence: CASSDPGATKNIQYF. CDR3 DNA sequence: TGTGCCAGCAGTGACCCGGGCGCAACCAAAAACATTCAGTACTTC.

V and J are TRBV7-6 and TRBJ2-3; 8 bases are shared with TRBD2. The junction had 6 bases not matched to a gene; V was cut back by 4 bases and J by 6 bases. The CDR3 is 14 residues long. Germline V gene lookup returns CDR1 SGHVS and CDR2 FNYEAQ. The CDR3 protein is CASSSRGGADTQYF. CDR3 in DNA: TGTGCCAGCAGCTCCCGGGGGGGAGCTGATACGCAGTATTTT.

The chain is built from TRBV5-1 and TRBJ2-7, with no clear D. Germline-derived CDR1 and CDR2 are SGHRS and YFSETQ. This CDR3 comprises 13 residues. V lost 4 bases and J 2 bases, leaving 10 bases between the germline ends. CDR3 amino acids: CASSLGITYEQYF. DNA of the CDR3: TGCGCCAGCAGCCTAGGGATCACCTACGAGCAGTACTTC.

The chain links TRBV9 to TRBJ1-5; D gene ambiguous. Germline loops: CDR1 SGDLS, CDR2 YYNGEE. This CDR3 has 15 amino acids. The ends were cut back, 4 bases at V and 5 bases at J, with 16 bases in the middle. The DNA for the CDR3 is TGTGCCAGCAGCCCAACCTCCGTTGGAGATCAGCCCCAGCATTTT. Translated, it gives CASSPTSVGDQPQHF.